These 8 T cell receptor beta chains were sequenced from one sample in a study of shared clonotypes between healthy human individuals. Here immunoSEQ multiplex PCR was the method, and the copy in TCRdb shows in-frame clones only, minus some. In the table there are about 490,000 clones, around 73% of which are singletons. Sequencing input: PBMCs. These receptors were taken from a woman aged 35 to 49 in good health. Some clones in this sample may be carry-over from other donors' samples.

The genes are TRBV7-3 and TRBJ2-1; 9 bases fit TRBD1. The CDR3 is 15 residues long. The germline V gene encodes CDR1 SGHTA and CDR2 FQGTGA. Germline trimming cut 0 bases from V and 7 bases from J; bases unmatched to any gene: 4. CDR3 nucleotide sequence: TGTGCCAGCAGCTTAACGGGACAGGGCTGGAATGAGCAGTTCTTC. Its protein is CASSLTGQGWNEQFF.

The rearrangement uses TRBV11-3 and TRBJ2-1, with D possibly matching TRBD1 (5 bases). V was shortened by 1 base and J by 0 bases, with 10 bases between the two germline ends. Germline V gene data show CDR1 as SGHNT and CDR2 as YENEEA. CDR3 length: 16 amino acids. The DNA of the CDR3 is TGTGCCAGCAGCTTAGGGGGCCCCCCCTCCTACAATGAGCAGTTCTTC. The encoded protein is CASSLGGPPSYNEQFF.

The chain couples TRBV4-2 to TRBJ2-3; no firm D call. CDR3 size: 15 residues. V was shortened by 1 base and J by 4 bases, with 12 bases between the two germline ends. Germline V gene data show CDR1 as LGHNA and CDR2 as YNFKEQ. Here the CDR3 reads CASSQGLVGADTQYF. CDR3 DNA sequence: TGTGCCAGCAGCCAAGGTCTAGTTGGAGCAGATACGCAGTATTTT.

This clone came up a few times. The chain has TRBV18 and TRBJ1-6, with D unresolved. The germline CDR1 and CDR2 sequences are KGHSH and LQKENI. V dropped 3 bases and J dropped 9 bases, with 12 bases sitting between them. The length of the CDR3 is 14 residues. CDR3 loop: CASSPLDRGSPLHF. In nucleotides, the CDR3 is TGTGCCAGCTCACCGTTGGATCGGGGTTCACCCCTCCACTTT.

The genes are TRBV7-3 and TRBJ2-1; no reliable D call. Germline lookup yields CDR1 SGHTA and CDR2 FQGTGA. There are 15 residues in the CDR3. Trimming shortened V by 5 bases and J by 5 bases, and 16 bases separated the two germline ends. CDR3 nucleotides: TGTGCCAGCAGCCCCCAACACCTCCAGAACAATGAGCAGTTCTTC. It yields the protein CASSPQHLQNNEQFF. The entire variable domain, with the rest obtained from reference TRBV7-3 and TRBJ2-1, is as follows: GAGVSQTPSNKVTEKGKYVELRCDPISGHTALYWYRQSLGQGPEFLIYFQGTGAADDSGLPNDRFFAVRPEGSVSTLKIQRTERGDSAVYLCASSPQHLQNNEQFFGPGTRLTVL.

This chain uses TRBV4-2 with TRBJ1-4; maybe TRBD1 (5 bases). The germline V gene has CDR1 LGHNA and CDR2 YNFKEQ. Trimming removed 2 bases at V and 5 bases at J, with 15 bases between. The CDR3 contains 16 residues. This CDR3 is CASSQYQGKDNEKLFF. CDR3 nucleotides: TGTGCCAGCAGCCAATATCAGGGCAAAGACAATGAAAAACTGTTTTTT.

The chain employs TRBV4-1 and TRBJ2-5; 12 nucleotides agree with TRBD1. CDR3 length: 18 amino acids. Germline V gene data show CDR1 as MGHRA and CDR2 as YSYEKL. With V trimmed by 1 base and J by 5 bases, 11 bases remained unmatched. The DNA for the CDR3 is TGCGCCAGCAGCCAAGGAGTCTTGGGGACAGGGGGCAGGGAGACCCAGTACTTC. Translation gives CASSQGVLGTGGRETQYF.

This clone was counted between two and nine times. CDR3 coding DNA: TGTGCCAGCAGTCCACCCCAGGGGGCGCGATACAATGAGCAGTTCTTC. Translated, it gives CASSPPQGARYNEQFF. The chain combines TRBV28 with TRBJ2-1; 8 bases map to TRBD1. This CDR3 has 16 amino acids. CDR1 and CDR2 (germline): MDHEN, SYDVKM. V lost 5 bases and J lost 4; bases outside the gene matches: 10.